The 2 T cell receptor beta chains below all came from one sample that was sequenced in a study of T-cell memory formation after mild COVID-19. TCRdb used MiXCR to reprocess the 5' RACE reads, holding one entry per CDR3 protein. The table includes 380,000 or so distinct CDR3 sequences, 13% to 15% detected once. The specimen sequenced was PBMCs or a T cell subset sorted from them (not recorded which). The receptors stem from a man younger than 35 who had mild COVID-19 (a few samples of this study predate the infection). Cell type and time point are not known.

The chain joins TRBV5-1 to TRBJ2-3; 9 bases map to TRBD1. The J segment lost 3 bases and the V segment lost 3 bases, leaving 2 bases of the junction unmatched. CDR3 length equals 14 residues. Per the germline V gene, CDR1 is SGHRS and CDR2 is YFSETQ. As DNA, the CDR3 is TGCGCCAGCAGCTCACAGGGGGCTACAGATACGCAGTATTTT. It translates to CASSSQGATDTQYF.

This clonotype was picked up a small number of times. The CDR3 nucleotides read TGCAGGGTCATAGCGGGGGGTTACAATGAGCAGTTCTTC. Translating it yields CRVIAGGYNEQFF. The V gene is TRBV29-1, the J gene TRBJ2-1; 10 positions match TRBD2. The germline V gene encodes CDR1 SQVTM and CDR2 ANQGSEA. The CDR3 spans 13 residues.